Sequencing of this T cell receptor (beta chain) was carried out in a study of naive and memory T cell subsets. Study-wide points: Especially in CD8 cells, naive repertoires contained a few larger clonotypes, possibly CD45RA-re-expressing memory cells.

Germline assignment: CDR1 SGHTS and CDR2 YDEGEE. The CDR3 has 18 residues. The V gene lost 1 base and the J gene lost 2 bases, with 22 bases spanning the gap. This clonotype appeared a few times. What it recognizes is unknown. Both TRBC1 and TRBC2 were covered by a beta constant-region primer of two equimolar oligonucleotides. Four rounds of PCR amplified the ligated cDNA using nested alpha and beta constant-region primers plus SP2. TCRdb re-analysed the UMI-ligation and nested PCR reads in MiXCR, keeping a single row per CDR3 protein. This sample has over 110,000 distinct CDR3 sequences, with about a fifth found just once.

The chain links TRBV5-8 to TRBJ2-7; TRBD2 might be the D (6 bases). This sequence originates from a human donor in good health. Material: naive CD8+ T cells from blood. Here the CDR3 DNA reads TGTGCCAGCAGCTTGTGGAGTTGGAGTGGGACTCAAGCCTACGAGCAGTACTTC. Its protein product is CASSLWSWSGTQAYEQYF.